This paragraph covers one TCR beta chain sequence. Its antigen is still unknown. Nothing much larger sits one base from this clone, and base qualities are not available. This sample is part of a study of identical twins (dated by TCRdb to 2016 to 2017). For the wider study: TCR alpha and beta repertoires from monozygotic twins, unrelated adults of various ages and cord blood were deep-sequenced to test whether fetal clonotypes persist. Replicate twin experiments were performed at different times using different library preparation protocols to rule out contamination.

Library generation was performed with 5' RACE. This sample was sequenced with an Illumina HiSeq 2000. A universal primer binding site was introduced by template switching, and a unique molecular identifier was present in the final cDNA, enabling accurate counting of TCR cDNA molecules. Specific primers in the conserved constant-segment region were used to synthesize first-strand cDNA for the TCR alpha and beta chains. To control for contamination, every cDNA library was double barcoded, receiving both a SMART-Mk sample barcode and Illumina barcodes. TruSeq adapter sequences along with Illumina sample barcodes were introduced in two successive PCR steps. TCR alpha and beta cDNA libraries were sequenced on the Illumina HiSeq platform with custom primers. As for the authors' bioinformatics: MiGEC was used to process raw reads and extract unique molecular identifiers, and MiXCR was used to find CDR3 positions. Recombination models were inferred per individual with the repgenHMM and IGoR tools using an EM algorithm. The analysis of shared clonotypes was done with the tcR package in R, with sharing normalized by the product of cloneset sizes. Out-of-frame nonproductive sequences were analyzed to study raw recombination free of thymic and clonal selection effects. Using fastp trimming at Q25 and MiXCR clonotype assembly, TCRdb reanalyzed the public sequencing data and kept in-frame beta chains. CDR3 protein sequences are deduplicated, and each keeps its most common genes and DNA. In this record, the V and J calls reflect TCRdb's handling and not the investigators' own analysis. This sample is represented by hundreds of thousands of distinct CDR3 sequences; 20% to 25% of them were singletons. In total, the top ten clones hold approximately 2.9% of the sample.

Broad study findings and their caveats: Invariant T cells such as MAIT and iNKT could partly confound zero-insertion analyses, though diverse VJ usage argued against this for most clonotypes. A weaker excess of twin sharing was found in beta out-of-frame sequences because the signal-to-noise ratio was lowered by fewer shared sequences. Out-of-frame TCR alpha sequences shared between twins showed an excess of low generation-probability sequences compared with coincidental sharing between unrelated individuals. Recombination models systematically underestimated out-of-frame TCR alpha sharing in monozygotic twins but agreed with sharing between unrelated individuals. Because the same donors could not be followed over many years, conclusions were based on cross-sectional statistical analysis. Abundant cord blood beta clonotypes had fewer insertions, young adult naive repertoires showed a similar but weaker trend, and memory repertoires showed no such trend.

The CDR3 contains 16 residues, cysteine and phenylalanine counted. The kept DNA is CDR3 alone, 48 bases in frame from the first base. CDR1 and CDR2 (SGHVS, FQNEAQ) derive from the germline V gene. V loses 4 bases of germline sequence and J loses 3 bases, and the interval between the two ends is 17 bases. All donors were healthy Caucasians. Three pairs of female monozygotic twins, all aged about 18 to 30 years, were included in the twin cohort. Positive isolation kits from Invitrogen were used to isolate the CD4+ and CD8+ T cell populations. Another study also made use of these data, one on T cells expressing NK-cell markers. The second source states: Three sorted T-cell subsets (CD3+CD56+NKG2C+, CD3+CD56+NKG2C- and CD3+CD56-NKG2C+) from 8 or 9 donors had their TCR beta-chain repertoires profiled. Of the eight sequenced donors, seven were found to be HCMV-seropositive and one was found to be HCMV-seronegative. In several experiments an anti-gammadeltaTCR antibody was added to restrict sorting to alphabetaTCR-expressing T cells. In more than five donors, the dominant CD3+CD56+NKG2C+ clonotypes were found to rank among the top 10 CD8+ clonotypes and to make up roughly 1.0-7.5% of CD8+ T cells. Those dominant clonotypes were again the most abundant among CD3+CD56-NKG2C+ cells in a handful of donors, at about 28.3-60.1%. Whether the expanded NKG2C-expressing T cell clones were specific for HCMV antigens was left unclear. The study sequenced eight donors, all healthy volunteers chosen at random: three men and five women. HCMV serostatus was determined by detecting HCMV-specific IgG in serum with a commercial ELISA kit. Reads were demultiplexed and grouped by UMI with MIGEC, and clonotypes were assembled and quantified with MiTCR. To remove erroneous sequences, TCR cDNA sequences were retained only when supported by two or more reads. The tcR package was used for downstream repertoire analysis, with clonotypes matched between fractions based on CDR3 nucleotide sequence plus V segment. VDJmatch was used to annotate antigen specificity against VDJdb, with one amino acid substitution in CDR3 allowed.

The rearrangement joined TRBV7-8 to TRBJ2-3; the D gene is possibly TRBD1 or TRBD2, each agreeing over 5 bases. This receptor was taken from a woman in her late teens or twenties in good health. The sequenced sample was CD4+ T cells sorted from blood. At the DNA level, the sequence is TGTGCCAGCAGCTCCACTACCGGGACGCAAACAGATACGCAGTATTTT. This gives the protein CASSSTTGTQTDTQYF. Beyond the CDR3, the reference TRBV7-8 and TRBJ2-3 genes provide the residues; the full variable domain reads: GAGVSQSPRYKVAKRGQDVALRCDPISGHVSLFWYQQALGQGPEFLTYFQNEAQLDKSGLPSDRFFAERPEGSVSTLKIQRTQQEDSAVYLCASSSTTGTQTDTQYFGPGTRLTVL.